Below are 4 T cell receptor beta chains sequenced from a single sample in a study of shared clonotypes between healthy human individuals. Naive CD8 cells were CD45RO-negative, positively selected for CCR7, excluding terminally differentiated effector memory CD45RA+ cells. The assay was immunoSEQ multiplex PCR, and TCRdb's table has in-frame clones only and misses some. Of about 2.1 million clones in the sample, around 93% were seen once. Sequencing used naive CD8+ T cells from PBMCs. Receptors originate from a man aged 18 to 30 in good health. Some clones in this sample may be carry-over from other donors' samples.

The genes are TRBV7-6 and TRBJ2-7, with 7 bases that match TRBD1. Germline V lookup: CDR1 SGHVS, CDR2 FNYEAQ. The trim removed 5 bases at V and 3 bases at J, leaving 4 bases unmatched. There are 13 residues in the CDR3. The CDR3 DNA reads TGTGCCAGCAGCCCTAGACAGGGCTACGAGCAGTACTTC. Translation gives CASSPRQGYEQYF.

Comments on this clone: The same CDR3 can be traced to other DNA sequences in this sample. The chain joins TRBV4-1 to TRBJ2-5; D is perhaps TRBD1 (5 bases). The ends were cut back, 0 bases at V and 2 bases at J, with 7 bases in the middle. The CDR3 contains 14 residues. The germline V gene has CDR1 MGHRA and CDR2 YSYEKL. CDR3 region: CASSQDRAQETQYF. CDR3 nucleotides: TGCGCCAGCAGCCAAGACAGGGCGCAAGAGACCCAGTACTTC.

The chain's CDR3 is CASSALPFYEQYF. CDR3 nucleotides: TGTGCCAGCAGCGCCCTACCTTTCTACGAGCAGTACTTC. V usage is TRBV7-3 and J usage is TRBJ2-7; D gene ambiguous. CDR3 size: 13 residues. Germline CDR1 SGHTA, CDR2 FQGTGA. The germline V and J ends were trimmed by 5 bases and 3 bases, with 11 bases remaining between them. Full variable domain (outside the CDR3, taken from reference TRBV7-3 and TRBJ2-7): GAGVSQTPSNKVTEKGKYVELRCDPISGHTALYWYRQSLGQGPEFLIYFQGTGAADDSGLPNDRFFAVRPEGSVSTLKIQRTERGDSAVYLCASSALPFYEQYFGPGTRLTVT.

The chain employs TRBV4-3 and TRBJ2-1; D is undetermined. CDR3 size: 13 residues. In germline, CDR1 is LGHNA, CDR2 YSLEER. The ends were cut back, 5 bases at V and 5 bases at J, with 10 bases in the middle. The CDR3 loop reads CASSKGPHNEQFF. CDR3 nucleotides: TGCGCCAGCAGCAAAGGGCCTCACAATGAGCAGTTCTTC.